Listed below are T cell receptor beta chains from one sample, sequenced in a study of T cell responses to AZD1222 COVID-19 vaccine. Using immunoSEQ multiplex PCR, the repertoire was profiled, and TCRdb retains in-frame clones only, with some absent. The data hold 150,000 or so clones, with roughly 94% observed a single time. This material consisted of peripheral blood, taken 28 days after the second AZD1222 dose. All receptors derive from an adult who received the AZD1222 COVID-19 vaccine. Both conserved end residues are trimmed from each CDR3. Each record gives: V gene, D gene, CDR3 protein. A D gene is named only where the DNA matches it firmly.

V: TRBV7-2; D: .; CDR3: ASRRGLSGNTIY
V: TRBV6-5; D: .; CDR3: ASRGEQPQH
V: TRBV6-1; D: .; CDR3: ASSEVGGRAQETQY
V: TRBV28; D: TRBD1; CDR3: ASSLLGQGAYGYT
V: TRBV12-5; D: .; CDR3: ASGLDLTPRYNEQF
V: TRBV19; D: .; CDR3: ASKQGNYGYT
V: TRBV5-1; D: .; CDR3: ASRTGAVGNTIY
V: TRBV6-5; D: .; CDR3: ASSYPSGSSSYEQY
V: TRBV7-9; D: TRBD1; CDR3: ASSLGDRDNEKLF
V: TRBV5-1; D: .; CDR3: ASSWRDSRSEQF
V: TRBV7-2; D: .; CDR3: ASSLYVTDDTQY
V: TRBV5-1; D: .; CDR3: ASSSTGRTEAF
V: TRBV6-6; D: .; CDR3: ASSPGTATLRGEF
V: TRBV21-1; D: .; CDR3: ASSKETRDYTEAF
V: TRBV6-2/TRBV6-3; D: TRBD1; CDR3: ASSLRGQTNEQF
V: TRBV4-1; D: .; CDR3: ASSHLQGNEQY
V: TRBV9; D: .; CDR3: ASTKGTQNTEAF
V: TRBV2; D: .; CDR3: ASSTGMNTEAF
V: TRBV5-1; D: TRBD1; CDR3: ASSFRGQAEGETQY
V: TRBV2; D: TRBD2; CDR3: ASQGLAGVETQY
V: TRBV12-3/TRBV12-4; D: .; CDR3: ASSLGYTEAF
V: TRBV27; D: .; CDR3: ASSLNWGNTEAF
V: TRBV5-1; D: TRBD1; CDR3: ASSLGQGRANTGELF
V: TRBV7-9; D: TRBD2; CDR3: ASSLAGGPSYEQY
V: TRBV2; D: TRBD1; CDR3: ASSEQQGFVQY
V: TRBV12-3/TRBV12-4; D: .; CDR3: ASSFALRETQY
V: TRBV7-8; D: TRBD2; CDR3: ASSPGRLAGPETQY
V: TRBV11-3; D: .; CDR3: ASSTRSGEQY